These 27 T cell receptor beta chains came from one sample sequenced in a study of technical replicates of blood from several donors. Repertoires were generated with immunoSEQ multiplex PCR, while TCRdb's copy carries only in-frame clones and drops some. The sample has more than 60,000 clones; 85% to 90% are singletons. Sequenced: PBMCs. These receptors were taken from a human donor in good health. Some clones in this sample may be carry-over from other donors' samples.

In nucleotides, the CDR3 is TGTGCCATCAGTTTTTCGGGGGGGGACTACGAGCAGTACTTC. This translates into CAISFSGGDYEQYF. The chain uses TRBV10-3 and TRBJ2-7; TRBD2 agrees at 8 bases. Trimming at V came to 5 bases and at J to 3 bases, leaving 6 bases not matched to a gene. The CDR3 contains 14 residues. Germline lookup yields CDR1 ENHRY and CDR2 SYGVKD.

J is TRBJ1-5 and V is TRBV19; D is perhaps TRBD1 (5 bases). The CDR3 has 13 residues. Trimming took 10 bases from V and 6 from J, leaving 16 bases between them. Germline CDR1 is LNHDA and CDR2 is SQIVND (reference sequence). CDR3 sequence (DNA): TGTGCCACTCATACAGGACCTGGTCAGCCCCAGCATTTT. Translating it yields CATHTGPGQPQHF.

This sequence joins TRBV7-9 and TRBJ1-5; no firm D call. CDR3 size: 14 residues. V shed 1 base and J shed 6 bases, with 10 bases lying between them. Germline V gene sequence: CDR1 SEHNR, CDR2 FQNEAQ (reference sequence). DNA of the CDR3: TGTGCCAGCAGCTTAGACGGGGTTAGTCAGCCCCAGCATTTT. This encodes CASSLDGVSQPQHF.

The rearrangement uses TRBV5-1 and TRBJ1-2, with D tentatively TRBD1 (5 bases). The V and J ends lost 6 bases and 4 bases respectively, with 13 bases between them. This CDR3 is 13 amino acids long. Germline V CDR1 and CDR2: SGHRS, YFSETQ. The CDR3 DNA follows: TGCGCCAGCAAGACAGACCTCCCCTATGGCTACACCTTC. Translated: CASKTDLPYGYTF.

This clone was counted between two and nine times. This chain uses TRBV19 with TRBJ2-2, with D tentatively TRBD2 (5 bases). Trimming removed 3 bases at V and 5 bases at J, with 7 bases between. From germline, CDR1 is LNHDA and CDR2 SQIVND (reference sequence). The CDR3 is made up of 13 amino acids. CDR3 sequence: CASSIPGTGELFF. The CDR3 DNA reads TGTGCCAGTAGTATCCCGGGGACCGGGGAGCTGTTTTTT.

The rearrangement uses TRBV7-3 and TRBJ1-6, with 7 bases identical to TRBD1. This CDR3 spans 14 amino acids. From germline, CDR1 is SGHTA and CDR2 FQGTGA. V shed 5 bases, J shed 7 bases, and the junction held 5 bases outside the gene matches. The CDR3, as DNA: TGTGCCAGCAGCCCCGGGACAGTAAATTCACCCCTCCACTTT. Protein: CASSPGTVNSPLHF.

This sequence joins TRBV6-1 and TRBJ1-1; D is undetermined. Germline V gene sequence: CDR1 MNHNS, CDR2 SASEGT. The germline V and J ends were trimmed by 5 bases and 6 bases, with 13 bases remaining between them. The CDR3 covers 13 residues. The CDR3: CASSLGPLAEAFF. The DNA of the CDR3 is TGTGCCAGCAGTCTCGGTCCTTTGGCTGAAGCTTTCTTT.

The chain uses TRBV6-5 and TRBJ2-7; D may be TRBD2 (6 bases). This CDR3 has 15 amino acids. Trimming took 2 bases from V and 2 from J, leaving 13 bases between them. Germline assignment: CDR1 MNHEY and CDR2 SVGAGI. CDR3 in amino acids: CASSYLSGRTYEQYF. Written as DNA, the CDR3 is TGTGCCAGCAGTTACCTGAGCGGGCGTACCTACGAGCAGTACTTC.

This clone was found a few times. This chain links TRBV4-3 with TRBJ1-1; D is ambiguous. The CDR3 is 13 amino acids. Germline V lookup: CDR1 LGHNA, CDR2 YSLEER. The germline V and J ends were trimmed by 1 base and 1 base, with 4 bases remaining between them. The CDR3 bases are TGCGCCAGCAGCCAAGCTCGGAACACTGAAGCTTTCTTT. As protein: CASSQARNTEAFF.

This clone was seen a few times. This rearrangement joins TRBV10-3 to TRBJ1-2, with a possible D match to TRBD1 (6 bases). V gave up 8 bases and J gave up 4 bases, with 17 bases separating them. The germline CDR1 and CDR2 sequences are ENHRY and SYGVKD. The CDR3 is 14 amino acids. CDR3 amino acids: CAISPGGAGYGYTF. DNA for the CDR3: TGTGCCATCTCCCCTGGGGGCGCAGGCTATGGCTACACCTTC.

The V call is TRBV18, the J call TRBJ2-7; D may be TRBD1 (7 bases). Trimming removed 3 bases from V and 3 bases from J, with 12 bases in between. CDR3 length: 14 amino acids. Germline loops: CDR1 KGHSH, CDR2 LQKENI. CDR3 loop: CASSPRDSYYEQYF. The CDR3, as DNA: TGTGCCAGCTCACCGCGGGACAGTTACTACGAGCAGTACTTC.

The chain combines TRBV2 with TRBJ2-7; D remains unclear. V was cut by 10 bases and J by 0 bases, with 19 bases left in between. The CDR3 has 15 residues. Germline-derived CDR1 and CDR2 are SNHLY and FYNNEI. The CDR3 here is CATRLVAASSYEQYF. The CDR3 nucleotides read TGTGCCACCCGGCTGGTGGCGGCGAGCTCCTACGAGCAGTACTTC.

As for this clone: Other DNA sequences in the sample encode the same CDR3. The rearrangement joins TRBV30 to TRBJ1-6; D perhaps matches TRBD1 (6 bases). The CDR3 runs to 16 residues. Trimming left V 2 bases short and J 0 bases short, with 11 bases between. Germline V gene data show CDR1 as GTSNPN and CDR2 as SVGIG (reference sequence). DNA of the CDR3: TGTGCCTGGAGTTTAGGACAGAGCTCCTATAATTCACCCCTCCACTTT. Translated: CAWSLGQSSYNSPLHF.

The chain carries TRBV7-9 and TRBJ2-3; TRBD2 is a possible D gene (5 bases). The germline V and J ends were trimmed by 2 bases and 0 bases, with 12 bases remaining between them. The CDR3 is made up of 16 amino acids. CDR1 and CDR2 from the germline V gene are SEHNR and FQNEAQ (reference sequence). The CDR3 loop is CASSLSGLVSTDTQYF. CDR3 nucleotides: TGTGCCAGCAGCTTATCGGGGTTAGTCAGCACAGATACGCAGTATTTT.

The rearrangement uses TRBV12-5 and TRBJ2-2; 10 nucleotides line up with TRBD2. V dropped 0 bases and J dropped 4; count of bases not matched to a gene: 11. Germline CDR1 reads LGHNT; CDR2 reads FRNRAP. The CDR3 spans 19 residues. CDR3 DNA sequence: TGTGCTAGTGGTTTGGTCCTAGCGGGAGCGACGCGACGCACCGGGGAGCTGTTTTTT. It specifies CASGLVLAGATRRTGELFF.

The J gene is TRBJ1-2, the V gene TRBV30; 10 bases line up with TRBD1. Germline V gene lookup returns CDR1 GTSNPN and CDR2 SVGIG (reference sequence). This CDR3 has 12 residues. After removal of 7 bases from V and 7 bases from J, the junction contained 6 bases not matched to a gene. In DNA form, the CDR3 reads TGTGCCTCAAGACAGGGGGCCGGTGGCTACACCTTC. This gives the protein CASRQGAGGYTF.

The J gene is TRBJ1-1, the V gene TRBV10-3; 7 bases are a match to TRBD1. Looked up from germline, CDR1 is ENHRY and CDR2 is SYGVKD. V trimming: 10 bases; J trimming: 2 bases; junction bases outside the gene matches: 10. There are 14 residues in the CDR3. The CDR3 DNA follows: TGTGCCACTTCGACAGGGAATGGAAACACTGAAGCTTTCTTT. Amino acids: CATSTGNGNTEAFF.

This chain connects TRBV7-9 to TRBJ2-1; weak D call: TRBD1 (6 bases). This CDR3 contains 14 residues. From germline, CDR1 is SEHNR and CDR2 FQNEAQ (reference sequence). V was trimmed by 5 bases and J by 9 bases, leaving 17 bases between them. CDR3 nucleotides: TGTGCCAGCAGCCCAGGGGCCAGAATGAGTGAGCAGTTCTTC. This gives the protein CASSPGARMSEQFF.

This chain uses TRBV4-1 with TRBJ1-4, with TRBD1 as a possible D gene (5 bases). This CDR3 spans 15 amino acids. Trimming stripped 6 bases from V and 5 bases from J, with 16 bases between. Germline V CDR1 and CDR2: MGHRA, YSYEKL. CDR3 bases: TGCGCCAGCAGTCCAGGGTTCTTCGTGAATGAAAAACTGTTTTTT. It encodes CASSPGFFVNEKLFF.

V and J are TRBV6-5 and TRBJ1-1, with 8 bases that match TRBD1. Trimming took 6 bases from V and 5 from J; bases not matched to a gene: 11. From germline, CDR1 is MNHEY and CDR2 SVGAGI. This CDR3 region has 15 residues. CDR3 protein: CASRRERDRRTEAFF. The DNA of the CDR3 is TGTGCCAGCAGAAGAGAACGGGACAGGCGAACTGAAGCTTTCTTT.

The CDR3 DNA is TGTGCCAGCAGTTTATGGAGGGGACAGCTCTACGAGCAGTACTTC. Protein sequence: CASSLWRGQLYEQYF. J is TRBJ2-7 and V is TRBV27; TRBD1 might be the D (7 bases). CDR1 and CDR2 from the germline V gene are MNHEY and SMNVEV (reference sequence). The length of the CDR3 is 15 residues. Trimming cost V 1 base and J 3 bases, with 13 bases left between them.

V and J are TRBV4-1 and TRBJ1-2; weak D call: TRBD1 (6 bases). Trimming removed 0 bases at V and 8 bases at J, with 16 bases between. This CDR3 has 15 residues. Germline-derived CDR1 and CDR2 are MGHRA and YSYEKL. The CDR3 loop is CASSQDRTEALGYTF. The DNA of the CDR3 is TGCGCCAGCAGCCAAGATAGGACAGAGGCGCTGGGCTACACCTTC.

V is TRBV4-1 and J is TRBJ1-2; 8 nucleotides match TRBD1. CDR3 length equals 17 residues. With V trimmed by 1 base and J by 7 bases, 14 bases remained unmatched. Germline CDR1 is MGHRA and CDR2 is YSYEKL. The CDR3 is CASSQGLDAGGLLGYTF. CDR3 sequence (DNA): TGCGCCAGCAGCCAAGGACTTGATGCAGGGGGCCTCCTTGGCTACACCTTC.

There are a few counts of this clone. The chain links TRBV5-1 to TRBJ1-1; D gene uncertain. The V and J ends lost 2 bases and 2 bases respectively, with 10 bases between them. This CDR3 has 14 amino acids. Per germline, CDR1 SGHRS and CDR2 YFSETQ. CDR3 nucleotides: TGCGCCAGCAGCTTCCGGGGAGGAAACACTGAAGCTTTCTTT. Translated: CASSFRGGNTEAFF.

The chain combines TRBV12-5 with TRBJ2-3; 7 nucleotides match TRBD2. Per germline, CDR1 LGHNT and CDR2 FRNRAP. The ends lost 1 base at V and 7 bases at J; junction bases unmatched: 8. The CDR3 has 15 residues. The CDR3 coding sequence is TGTGCTAGTGGTTTGGACGCCCCACTAGCGAATACGCAGTATTTT. The encoded protein is CASGLDAPLANTQYF.

This chain joins TRBV18 and TRBJ1-1; D may be TRBD1 (5 bases). CDR3 length: 15 residues. V lost 8 bases to trimming and J lost 4 bases, with 20 bases between them. Germline V gene sequence: CDR1 KGHSH, CDR2 LQKENI. CDR3 sequence reads: CASQGKYYGVTEAFF. The CDR3 coding sequence is TGTGCCAGCCAGGGAAAGTATTATGGGGTCACTGAAGCTTTCTTT.

This chain uses TRBV7-9 with TRBJ2-1; 14 bases agree with TRBD2. The CDR3 loop spans 17 amino acids. V dropped 3 bases and J dropped 7; count of bases not matched to a gene: 8. CDR1 is SEHNR, CDR2 FQNEAQ, per germline (reference sequence). The CDR3 loop reads CASSFSLGLAGGNEQFF. The CDR3 DNA follows: TGTGCCAGCAGCTTTTCACTCGGACTAGCGGGAGGTAATGAGCAGTTCTTC.